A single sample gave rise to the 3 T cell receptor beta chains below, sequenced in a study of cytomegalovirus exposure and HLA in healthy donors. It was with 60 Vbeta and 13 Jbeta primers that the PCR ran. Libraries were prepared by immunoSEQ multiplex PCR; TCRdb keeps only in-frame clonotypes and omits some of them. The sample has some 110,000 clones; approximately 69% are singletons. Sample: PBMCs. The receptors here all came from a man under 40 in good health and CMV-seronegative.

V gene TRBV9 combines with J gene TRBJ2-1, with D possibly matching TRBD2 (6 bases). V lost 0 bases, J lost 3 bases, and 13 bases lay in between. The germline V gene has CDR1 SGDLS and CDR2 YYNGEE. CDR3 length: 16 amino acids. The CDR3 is CASSVGGGIGYNEQFF. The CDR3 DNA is TGTGCCAGCAGCGTAGGTGGAGGGATCGGCTACAATGAGCAGTTCTTC.

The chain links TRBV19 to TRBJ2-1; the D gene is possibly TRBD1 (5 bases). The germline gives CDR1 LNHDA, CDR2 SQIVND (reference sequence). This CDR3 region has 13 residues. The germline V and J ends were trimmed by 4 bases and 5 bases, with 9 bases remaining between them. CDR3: CASSRAGNNEQFF. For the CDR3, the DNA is TGTGCCAGTAGTAGGGCAGGGAACAATGAGCAGTTCTTC.

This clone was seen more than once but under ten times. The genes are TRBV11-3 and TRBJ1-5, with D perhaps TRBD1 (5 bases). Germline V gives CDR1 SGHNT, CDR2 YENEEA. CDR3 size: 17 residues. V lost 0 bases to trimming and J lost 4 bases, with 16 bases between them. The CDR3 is CASSLEGNPGVNQPQHF. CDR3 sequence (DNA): TGTGCCAGCAGCTTAGAGGGTAACCCGGGGGTTAATCAGCCCCAGCATTTT.